This TCR beta chain was captured in a study of memory CD4+ T cells and cytomegalovirus serostatus. On the study more broadly: Donors were healthy Belgian adults, under 10 CMV seropositive and 20 to 25 seronegative.

The CDR3 sequence is 14 residues long. Germline loops: CDR1 MNHEY, CDR2 SVGAGI. The junction had 1 base not matched to a gene; V was cut back by 8 bases and J by 6 bases. Assay: immunoSEQ multiplex PCR; the TCRdb copy retains only in-frame clones and omits some. The sample has tens of thousands of clones; more than 60% are singletons. Single viable CD3+CD4+CD8-CD45RO+ cells were sorted as the memory CD4+ T cells. The receptor was isolated from an adult in good health and CMV-seronegative. Sequenced sample: memory CD4+ T cells from blood. The rearrangement links TRBV6-5 to TRBJ2-2; TRBD2 agrees at 15 bases. CDR3 bases: TGTGCCAGCCGGACTAGCGGGGGGGCCGGGGAGCTGTTTTTT. Amino acid sequence: CASRTSGGAGELFF.